This T cell receptor beta chain was found in a study of Ad26.COV2.S vaccination and SARS-CoV-2 variants (dated by TCRdb to 2020 to 2023). Regarding the research as a whole: Vaccine-arm donors were drawn from COV1001, a multicentre, randomized, double-blind, placebo-controlled phase I-IIa trial of Ad26.COV2.S in healthy adults. Trial participants were randomized into five groups of five: low-dose or high-dose Ad26.COV2.S given once or twice, or placebo on both occasions. Investigators did not know the trial group allocation while performing experiments and assessing outcomes. Ad26.COV2.S was given intramuscularly at 5x10^10 or 1x10^11 viral particles, as a single shot or as two shots 56 days apart. TCRbeta repertoire sequencing was used to assess the specificity and breadth of SARS-CoV-2-reactive T cell receptors after Ad26.COV2.S vaccination. A total of around 32 samples were included in the TCR-sequenced set, comprising around 19 Ad26.COV2.S vaccine recipients, 5 placebo recipients and 8 SARS-CoV-2 convalescent individuals. The paper as a whole reports these results and caveats: The authors noted that total T cell responses may have been underestimated by the TCR breadth and depth analyses. Spike-specific TCR breadth was higher in Ad26.COV2.S recipients than in placebo recipients (P = 0.0014). After vaccination, substantial breadth of spike-specific CD8+ and CD4+ T cell responses was reported. The study was not powered for comparison of responses between vaccine doses or regimens. Vaccine and placebo recipients had comparable non-spike TCR breadth, which fits with the vaccine containing only spike.

The immunoSEQ Assay was used to sequence TCRbeta CDR3 regions. After extraction, genomic DNA underwent amplification by bias-controlled multiplex PCR, followed by high-throughput sequencing. Concerning the study's data processing: Collapsing and filtering of sequences were performed to quantify the absolute abundance of each unique TCRbeta CDR3 region. T cell fraction was estimated by normalizing TCRbeta template counts to usable DNA, which was measured by amplifying reference genes present in all nucleated cells. Repertoire TCRs were annotated as SARS-CoV-2-specific by exact matching of V gene, CDR3 amino acid sequence and J gene to a known reactive TCR set. MIRA supplied the reference SARS-CoV-2 TCR set, which was filtered for enrichment in COVID-19-positive ImmuneCODE repertoires so that public or cross-reactive TCRs were removed. Based on the MIRA antigens, annotated TCRs were further analysed at the level of specific ORF or position within ORF. Breadth was defined as the number of annotated unique rearrangements divided by the total number of unique productive rearrangements, and depth was defined as the summed frequency of the annotated unique rearrangements. Two-sided Wilcoxon rank-sum tests were used to compare TCR breadth between groups. TCRdb took over this immuneACCESS table, retaining in-frame rearrangements with V and J assigned. Such tables are incomplete; in checked studies, under half of the missing clones stem from an unresolved V gene, and the remainder is unexplained. V, J and clone size are taken as reported in that table, and D and trimming were inferred from the DNA itself. The sample profile shows about 680,000 clones; 89% of them were found once. About 1.5% of the sample comes from the top ten.

Concerning this clone: The antigen this receptor binds is unknown. The input lacks base qualities; no much larger clone sits a single base away.

CDR1 is given as MNHEY and CDR2 as SVGAGI, both from the germline V gene. Trimming at the junction amounts to 0 bases on V and 0 bases on J, and the germline ends lie 8 bases apart. Including the terminal cysteine and phenylalanine, the CDR3 comprises 15 residues. The entry retains the CDR3 DNA only, 45 bases that are in frame from base 1. This specimen's treatment or condition label, per the study, means: about 20 received Ad26.COV2.S at low or high dose, single or two shots; about 5 received placebo; per-sample allocation not given. For vaccine and placebo recipients, repertoires were sequenced using samples collected on day 63 after the first injection. In Cohort 1b, 25 adults aged 18-55 years were enrolled at a single site in Boston, USA, between 29 July and 7 August 2020. As a vaccine, Ad26.COV2.S was a replication-incompetent adenovirus type 26 vector that expressed a prefusion-stabilized SARS-CoV-2 spike protein derived from the original Wuhan strain.

The sample in question was peripheral blood, obtained in a trial of Ad26.COV2.S vaccine versus placebo. This receptor was identified in a person between 18 and 59 years old who received the Ad26.COV2.S COVID-19 vaccine or a placebo. Recombination connected TRBV6-5 to TRBJ1-2; the D gene lacks a confident call. In nucleotide form, the sequence is TGTGCCAGCAGTTACTCCGCCAGGTCTAACTATGGCTACACCTTC. It specifies CASSYSARSNYGYTF.